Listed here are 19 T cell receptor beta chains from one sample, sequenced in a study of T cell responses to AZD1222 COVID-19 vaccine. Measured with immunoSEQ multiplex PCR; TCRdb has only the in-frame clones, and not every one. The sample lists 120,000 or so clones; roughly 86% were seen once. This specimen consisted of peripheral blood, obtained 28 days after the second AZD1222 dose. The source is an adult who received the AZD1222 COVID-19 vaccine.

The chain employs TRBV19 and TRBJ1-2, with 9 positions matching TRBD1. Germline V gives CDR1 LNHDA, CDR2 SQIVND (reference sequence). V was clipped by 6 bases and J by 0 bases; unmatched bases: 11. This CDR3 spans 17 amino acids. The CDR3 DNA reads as TGTGCCAGTAGCAAACTCCCGGGACAGGGCACTAACTATGGCTACACCTTC. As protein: CASSKLPGQGTNYGYTF.

Here the CDR3 reads CASSTDSYYEQYF. For the CDR3, the DNA is TGCGCCAGCAGCACCGACAGTTACTACGAGCAGTACTTC. The chain combines TRBV5-1 with TRBJ2-7, with D possibly TRBD1 on 5 matching bases. The CDR3 consists of 13 residues. Germline lookup yields CDR1 SGHRS and CDR2 YFSETQ. The ends were cut back, 4 bases at V and 3 bases at J, with 11 bases in the middle. Looking up the rest from reference TRBV5-1 and TRBJ2-7 gives the full variable domain: KAGVTQTPRYLIKTRGQQVTLSCSPISGHRSVSWYQQTPGQGLQFLFEYFSETQRNKGNFPGRFSGRQFSNSRSEMNVSTLELGDSALYLCASSTDSYYEQYFGPGTRLTVT.

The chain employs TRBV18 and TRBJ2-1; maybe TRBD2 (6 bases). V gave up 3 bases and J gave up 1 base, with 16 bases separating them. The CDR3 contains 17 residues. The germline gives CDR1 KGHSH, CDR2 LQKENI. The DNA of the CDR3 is TGTGCCAGCTCACCGTGGGACTCCTTGGAGTCCTACAATGAGCAGTTCTTC. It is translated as CASSPWDSLESYNEQFF.

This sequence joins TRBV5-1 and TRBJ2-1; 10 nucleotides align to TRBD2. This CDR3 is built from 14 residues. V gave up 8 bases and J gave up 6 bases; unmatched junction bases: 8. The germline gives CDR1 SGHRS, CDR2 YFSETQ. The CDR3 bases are TGCGCCAGTCATACTAGCGGGGCCTCCAATGAGCAGTTCTTC. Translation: CASHTSGASNEQFF.

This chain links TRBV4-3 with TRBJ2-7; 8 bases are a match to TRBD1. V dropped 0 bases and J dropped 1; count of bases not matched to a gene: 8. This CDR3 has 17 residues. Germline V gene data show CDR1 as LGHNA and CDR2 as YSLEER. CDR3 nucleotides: TGCGCCAGCAGCCAAGACCCCGGACAGGGATTGTCCTACGAGCAGTACTTC. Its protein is CASSQDPGQGLSYEQYF.

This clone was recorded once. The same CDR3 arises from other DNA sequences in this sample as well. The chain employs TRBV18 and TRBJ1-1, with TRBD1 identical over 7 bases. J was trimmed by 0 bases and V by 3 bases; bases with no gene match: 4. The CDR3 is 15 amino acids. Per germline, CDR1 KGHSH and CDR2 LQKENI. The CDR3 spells CASSPLGQMNTEAFF. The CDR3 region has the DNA TGTGCCAGCTCACCGCTGGGACAGATGAACACTGAAGCTTTCTTT.

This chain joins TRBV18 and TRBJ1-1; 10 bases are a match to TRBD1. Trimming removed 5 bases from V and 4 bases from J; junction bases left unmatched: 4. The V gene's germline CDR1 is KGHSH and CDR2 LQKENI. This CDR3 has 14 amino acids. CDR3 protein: CASSATGGRTEAFF. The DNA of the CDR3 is TGTGCCAGCTCAGCGACAGGGGGCCGCACTGAAGCTTTCTTT.

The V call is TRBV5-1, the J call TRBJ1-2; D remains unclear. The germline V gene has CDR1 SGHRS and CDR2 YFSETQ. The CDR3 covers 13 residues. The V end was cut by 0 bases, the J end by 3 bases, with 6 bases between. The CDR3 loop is CASSLVVDYGYTF. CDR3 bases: TGCGCCAGCAGCTTGGTAGTGGACTATGGCTACACCTTC.

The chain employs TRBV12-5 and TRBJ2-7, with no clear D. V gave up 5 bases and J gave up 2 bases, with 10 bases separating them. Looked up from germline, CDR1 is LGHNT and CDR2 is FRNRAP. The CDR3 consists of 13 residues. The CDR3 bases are TGTGCTAGTGGTCCCTCCCCCCCCTACGAGCAGTACTTC. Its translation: CASGPSPPYEQYF.

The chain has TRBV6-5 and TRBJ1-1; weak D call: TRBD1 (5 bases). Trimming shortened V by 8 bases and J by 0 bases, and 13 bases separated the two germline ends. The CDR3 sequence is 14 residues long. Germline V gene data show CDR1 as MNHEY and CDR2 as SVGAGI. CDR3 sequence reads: CASGRDWLNTEAFF. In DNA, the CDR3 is TGTGCCAGCGGGAGGGACTGGCTGAACACTGAAGCTTTCTTT.

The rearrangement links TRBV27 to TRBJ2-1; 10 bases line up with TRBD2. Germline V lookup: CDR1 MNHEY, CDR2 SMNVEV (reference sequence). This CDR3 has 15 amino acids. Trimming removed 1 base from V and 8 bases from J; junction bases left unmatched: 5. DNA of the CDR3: TGTGCCAGCAGTTTATGGTCGGGACTAGCGTATGAGCAGTTCTTC. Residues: CASSLWSGLAYEQFF.

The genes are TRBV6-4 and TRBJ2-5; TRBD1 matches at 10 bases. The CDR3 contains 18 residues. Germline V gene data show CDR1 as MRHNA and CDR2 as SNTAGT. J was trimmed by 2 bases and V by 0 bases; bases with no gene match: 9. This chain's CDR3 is CASSDSLWGQGRQETQYF. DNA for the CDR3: TGTGCCAGCAGTGACTCTTTATGGGGACAGGGGCGACAAGAGACCCAGTACTTC.

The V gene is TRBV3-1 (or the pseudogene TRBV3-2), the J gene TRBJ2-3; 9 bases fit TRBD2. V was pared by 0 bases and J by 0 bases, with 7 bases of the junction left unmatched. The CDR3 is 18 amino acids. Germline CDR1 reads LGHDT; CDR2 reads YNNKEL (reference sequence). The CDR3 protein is CASSQERGGGRSTDTQYF. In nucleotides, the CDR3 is TGTGCCAGCAGCCAAGAGCGGGGGGGCGGAAGGAGCACAGATACGCAGTATTTT.

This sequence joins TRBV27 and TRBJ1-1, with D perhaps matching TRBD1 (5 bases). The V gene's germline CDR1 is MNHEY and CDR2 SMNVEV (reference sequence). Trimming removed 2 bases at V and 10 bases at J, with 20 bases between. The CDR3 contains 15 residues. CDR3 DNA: TGTGCCAGCAGTTTAAGAGCAGGGCGTACGTGGGGAGCTTTCTTT. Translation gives CASSLRAGRTWGAFF.

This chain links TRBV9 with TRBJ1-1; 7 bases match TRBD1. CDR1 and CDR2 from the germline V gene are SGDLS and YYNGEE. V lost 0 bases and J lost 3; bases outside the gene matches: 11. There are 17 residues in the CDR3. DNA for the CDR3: TGTGCCAGCAGCGTAGGGTGGGCAGGGGGGAAAGACACTGAAGCTTTCTTT. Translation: CASSVGWAGGKDTEAFF.

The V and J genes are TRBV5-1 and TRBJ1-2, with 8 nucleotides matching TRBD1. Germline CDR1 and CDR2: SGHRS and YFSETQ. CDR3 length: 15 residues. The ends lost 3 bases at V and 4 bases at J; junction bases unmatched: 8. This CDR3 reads CASSSSGTGGYGYTF. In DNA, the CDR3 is TGCGCCAGCAGCTCCTCCGGGACAGGCGGCTATGGCTACACCTTC.

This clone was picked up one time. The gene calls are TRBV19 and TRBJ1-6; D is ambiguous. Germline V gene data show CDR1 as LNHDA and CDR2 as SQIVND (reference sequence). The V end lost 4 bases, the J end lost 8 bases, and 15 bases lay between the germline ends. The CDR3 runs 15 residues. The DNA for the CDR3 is TGTGCCAGTAGTAAAGAGCGGCAGTTTGATTCACCCCTCCACTTT. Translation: CASSKERQFDSPLHF.

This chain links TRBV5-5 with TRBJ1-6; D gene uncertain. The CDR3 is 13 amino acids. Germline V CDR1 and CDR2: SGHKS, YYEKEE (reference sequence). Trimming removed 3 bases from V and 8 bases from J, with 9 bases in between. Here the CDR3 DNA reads TGTGCCAGCAGCTCGATGGCCTATTCACCCCTCCACTTT. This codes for CASSSMAYSPLHF.

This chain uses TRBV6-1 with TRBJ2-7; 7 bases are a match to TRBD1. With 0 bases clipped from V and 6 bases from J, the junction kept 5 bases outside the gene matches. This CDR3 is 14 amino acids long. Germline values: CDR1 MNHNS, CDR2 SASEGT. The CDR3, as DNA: TGTGCCAGCAGTGAAGCACAGGGGTGGGGCGAGCAGTACTTC. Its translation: CASSEAQGWGEQYF.